This T cell receptor beta chain was identified in a study of beta chain features in type 1 diabetes. Overall study findings and caveats: Whether TCRB rearrangement is influenced by HLA type was left unresolved in this analysis. Among all four CD4+ subsets, Type 1 diabetes patients had TCRB CDR3s that were moderately but significantly shorter.

With respect to this clone: Its target is unknown.

Each of the CD4+ naive, central memory, regulatory and stem cell-like memory populations was sorted via CD45RO/CCR7/CD25/CD127/CD95/CD27. cDNA synthesis used the whole RNA isolate, giving expressed TCRB sequences. There were 3 million to 4 million reads on average in the naive, central memory and regulatory T cell samples. Clones were read by immunoSEQ multiplex PCR, and TCRdb kept only the in-frame ones, dropping some. The data contain around 240,000 clones, around 68% of them singletons. Sequenced input: naive CD4+ T cells from blood. The TCR was taken from a man aged 25-45 years in good health.

The CDR3 nucleotides are TGTGCCAGCTCAGCTCAGGGTAGTGCGTACGAGCAGTACTTC. As protein: CASSAQGSAYEQYF. The chain carries TRBV18 and TRBJ2-7; TRBD1 might be the D (5 bases). The CDR3 totals 14 residues. Deletions cut 5 bases from V and 4 bases from J, with 15 bases between. CDR1 is KGHSH, CDR2 LQKENI, per germline.